These 22 T cell receptor beta chains were all obtained from the same sample, sequenced in a study of control samples from healthy donors and cancer patients. Profiled with immunoSEQ multiplex PCR; TCRdb holds only in-frame clones, not every one. The data show some 160,000 clones, about 94% seen once. Source material: blood. These receptor sequences come from a woman younger than 45 in good health.

This chain connects TRBV28 to TRBJ2-7; 7 nucleotides agree with TRBD2. The CDR3 contains 12 residues. J lost 7 bases, V lost 5 bases, and 5 bases had no gene match. Germline V gene lookup returns CDR1 MDHEN and CDR2 SYDVKM. The CDR3 is CASSGQGGEQYF. The CDR3 bases are TGTGCCAGCAGTGGGCAGGGAGGGGAGCAGTACTTC.

The chain carries TRBV28 and TRBJ2-7, with D tentatively TRBD2 (5 bases). Germline assignment: CDR1 MDHEN and CDR2 SYDVKM. This CDR3 contains 14 residues. V was pared by 2 bases and J by 3 bases, with 11 bases between. The CDR3 loop is CASSLISGNYEQYF. In DNA form, the CDR3 reads TGTGCCAGCAGTTTAATATCCGGGAACTACGAGCAGTACTTC.

This sequence joins TRBV7-9 and TRBJ2-5, with D possibly being TRBD1 (7 bases). The CDR3 has 17 amino acids. In germline, CDR1 is SEHNR, CDR2 FQNEAQ (reference sequence). The ends were cut back, 1 base at V and 0 bases at J, with 15 bases in the middle. The CDR3 coding sequence is TGTGCCAGCAGCTTAGAGGGGGCGGGACAGAACCAAGAGACCCAGTACTTC. As protein: CASSLEGAGQNQETQYF.

The chain combines TRBV5-6 with TRBJ1-2; 7 nucleotides agree with TRBD1. With 5 bases clipped from V and 4 bases from J, the junction kept 11 bases outside the gene matches. This CDR3 region has 15 residues. The germline gives CDR1 SGHDT, CDR2 YYEEEE. CDR3 sequence: CASSVLPGGSYGYTF. Here the CDR3 DNA reads TGTGCCAGCAGTGTCCTTCCAGGGGGGAGCTATGGCTACACCTTC.

This rearrangement joins TRBV7-9 to TRBJ1-1, with 8 bases matching TRBD1. V dropped 5 bases and J dropped 0; count of bases not matched to a gene: 5. Germline CDR1 SEHNR, CDR2 FQNEAQ (reference sequence). This CDR3 is 15 amino acids long. Written as DNA, the CDR3 is TGTGCCAGCAGCGGACAGGGAGATATGAACACTGAAGCTTTCTTT. It codes for CASSGQGDMNTEAFF.

By share, this clone counts as medium-sized (0.01 to 0.1%). The J gene is TRBJ2-7, the V gene TRBV20-1, with a weak D call TRBD2 (5 bases). Trimming stripped 6 bases from V and 5 bases from J, with 11 bases between. The CDR3 consists of 11 residues. The germline CDR1 and CDR2 sequences are DFQATT and SNEGSKA (reference sequence). The CDR3 coding sequence is TGCAGTGCCGAGGGTGGACACGAGCAGTACTTC. The encoded protein is CSAEGGHEQYF.

The CDR3 region is CASSYSGLGVGQPQHF. The DNA for the CDR3 is TGTGCCAGCAGTTACTCAGGCCTAGGGGTAGGGCAGCCCCAGCATTTT. This sequence joins TRBV6-5 and TRBJ1-5; D possibly corresponds to TRBD1 (5 bases). Germline V gene data show CDR1 as MNHEY and CDR2 as SVGAGI. V was shortened by 0 bases and J by 7 bases, with 16 bases between the two germline ends. The CDR3 has 16 residues.

The chain combines TRBV15 with TRBJ2-4; 9 bases fit TRBD1. The CDR3 is made up of 19 amino acids. In germline, CDR1 is LNHNV, CDR2 YYDKDF (reference sequence). The V gene end was trimmed by 0 bases and the J gene end by 5 bases; junction bases not matched to a gene: 14. DNA for the CDR3: TGTGCCACCAGCAGAGAGGGGCGGAGGGGGGACAGGGTCCAAAACATTCAGTACTTC. It translates to CATSREGRRGDRVQNIQYF.

The chain carries TRBV11-3 and TRBJ2-3, with 11 bases matching TRBD2. The germline CDR1 and CDR2 sequences are SGHNT and YENEEA. The V segment lost 5 bases and the J segment 6 bases; nucleotides outside the gene matches: 10. This CDR3 comprises 16 residues. CDR3 region: CASSGPSGRYSDTQYF. CDR3 bases: TGTGCCAGCAGCGGACCTAGCGGGAGGTATTCCGATACGCAGTATTTT.

J is TRBJ1-3 and V is TRBV5-1; no clear D gene. The CDR3 is 13 amino acids. CDR1 SGHRS and CDR2 YFSETQ come from the germline V gene. Trimming removed 2 bases at V and 8 bases at J, with 11 bases between. CDR3 residues: CASSFVGSDTIYF. The CDR3 region has the DNA TGCGCCAGCAGCTTCGTGGGCTCGGACACCATATATTTT.

In this sample, this clone turned up once. This sequence joins TRBV11-3 and TRBJ2-2; TRBD2 matches at 15 bases. CDR3 length equals 16 residues. CDR1 and CDR2 (germline): SGHNT, YENEEA. Trimming took 4 bases from V and 4 from J; bases not matched to a gene: 1. CDR3: CASSSGLAGGTGELFF. In DNA, the CDR3 is TGTGCCAGCAGCTCGGGACTAGCGGGGGGCACCGGGGAGCTGTTTTTT.

The V and J genes are TRBV28 and TRBJ2-2; D unclear. V was cut by 4 bases and J by 8 bases, with 5 bases left in between. Germline CDR1 reads MDHEN; CDR2 reads SYDVKM. The CDR3 is made up of 11 amino acids. Here the CDR3 DNA reads TGTGCCAGCAGTTCCGGGGGGGAGCTGTTTTTT. Amino acid sequence: CASSSGGELFF.

The rearrangement joins TRBV27 to TRBJ2-5, with TRBD1 matching 9 bases. V trimming: 4 bases; J trimming: 5 bases; junction bases outside the gene matches: 2. Germline V gives CDR1 MNHEY, CDR2 SMNVEV (reference sequence). The CDR3 runs to 13 residues. CDR3 in DNA: TGTGCCAGCAGTTACAGGGGGCGGGAGACCCAGTACTTC. It encodes CASSYRGRETQYF.

The chain uses TRBV30 and TRBJ1-2; maybe TRBD1 (5 bases). Germline V gives CDR1 GTSNPN, CDR2 SVGIG (reference sequence). This CDR3 region has 14 residues. With 5 bases removed from V and 6 bases from J, the gap between germline ends came to 19 bases. DNA for the CDR3: TGTGCCTGGCGCGGGGTGACGGGGGTGAATGGCTACACCTTC. Residues: CAWRGVTGVNGYTF.

The genes are TRBV6-2 or TRBV6-3 and TRBJ1-2, with D possibly matching TRBD1 (6 bases). Trimming took 1 base from V and 0 from J, leaving 12 bases between them. This CDR3 comprises 16 residues. CDR1 MNHEY and CDR2 SVGEGT come from the germline V gene. In DNA form, the CDR3 reads TGTGCCAGCAGTTACTGGACAGCTGCCTCTAACTATGGCTACACCTTC. The encoded protein is CASSYWTAASNYGYTF.

The V call is TRBV7-8, the J call TRBJ1-1, with a possible D match to TRBD1 (5 bases). The V gene lost 6 bases and the J gene lost 6 bases, with 14 bases spanning the gap. This CDR3 has 13 amino acids. The germline gives CDR1 SGHVS, CDR2 FQNEAQ. The CDR3 nucleotides are TGTGCCAGCAGTCTGCTGGGGCTTCCTGAAGCTTTCTTT. This codes for CASSLLGLPEAFF.

The rearrangement uses TRBV2 and TRBJ1-2; D remains unclear. V was clipped by 6 bases and J by 7 bases, with 9 bases between them. CDR1 is SNHLY, CDR2 FYNNEI, per germline. The CDR3 spans 11 residues. CDR3 in amino acids: CASSRHSGYTF. The CDR3 region has the DNA TGTGCCAGCAGCCGACATTCTGGCTACACCTTC.

The CDR3 coding sequence is TGTGCCAGCAGCTTAGGGACAGGGGTCAATGAGCAGTTCTTC. It yields the protein CASSLGTGVNEQFF. The rearrangement links TRBV11-3 to TRBJ2-1; TRBD1 matches at 9 bases. The CDR3 is made up of 14 amino acids. V lost 1 base, J lost 6 bases, and 1 base stayed unmatched. The germline CDR1 and CDR2 sequences are SGHNT and YENEEA. The whole variable domain, filled in from reference TRBV11-3 and TRBJ2-1, reads EAGVVQSPRYKIIEKKQPVAFWCNPISGHNTLYWYLQNLGQGPELLIRYENEEAVDDSQLPKDRFSAERLKGVDSTLKIQPAELGDSAVYLCASSLGTGVNEQFFGPGTRLTVL.

The chain recombines TRBV28 with TRBJ1-2; D is unclear. The CDR3 length is 13 residues. The V end lost 6 bases, the J end lost 8 bases, and 16 bases lay between the germline ends. Germline values: CDR1 MDHEN, CDR2 SYDVKM. In DNA form, the CDR3 reads TGTGCCAGCAGGAGGGCTGGGTATGAGGGCTACACCTTC. Amino acids: CASRRAGYEGYTF.

The V and J genes are TRBV19 and TRBJ1-5; the D gene is possibly TRBD1 (5 bases). This CDR3 is 15 amino acids long. Trimming took off 6 bases at V and 3 bases at J, with 15 bases between the two ends. CDR1 LNHDA and CDR2 SQIVND come from the germline V gene (reference sequence). The CDR3 DNA follows: TGTGCCAGTAGCGGCCAAGGACACTTCAATCAGCCCCAGCATTTT. Protein product: CASSGQGHFNQPQHF.

The sample holds a few counts of this clone. The chain recombines TRBV28 with TRBJ1-5; 8 bases line up with TRBD1. The CDR3 runs 15 residues. Germline assignment: CDR1 MDHEN and CDR2 SYDVKM. The junction had 6 bases not matched to a gene; V was cut back by 2 bases and J by 6 bases. This chain's CDR3 is CASSLTGGQVQPQHF. The CDR3 DNA follows: TGTGCCAGCAGTTTAACAGGGGGTCAAGTTCAGCCCCAGCATTTT.

This clone has only a few counts. The genes are TRBV30 and TRBJ1-5; D not certain. This CDR3 comprises 13 residues. The V end was cut by 2 bases, the J end by 3 bases, with 8 bases between. Germline V gene sequence: CDR1 GTSNPN, CDR2 SVGIG (reference sequence). DNA of the CDR3: TGTGCCTGGAGTTCACCGTACAATCAGCCCCAGCATTTT. This encodes CAWSSPYNQPQHF.